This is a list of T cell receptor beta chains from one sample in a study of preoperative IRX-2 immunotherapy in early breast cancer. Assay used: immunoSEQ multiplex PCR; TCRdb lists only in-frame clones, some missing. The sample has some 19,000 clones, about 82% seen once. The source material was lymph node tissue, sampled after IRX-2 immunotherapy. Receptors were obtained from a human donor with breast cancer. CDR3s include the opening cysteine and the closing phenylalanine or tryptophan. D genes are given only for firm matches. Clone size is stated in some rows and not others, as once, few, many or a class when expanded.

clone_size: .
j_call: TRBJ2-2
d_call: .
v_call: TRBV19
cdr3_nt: TGTGCCAGTAGTCCCAGGGGGGTATCTTACGCCGGGGAGCTGTTTTTT
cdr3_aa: CASSPRGVSYAGELFF

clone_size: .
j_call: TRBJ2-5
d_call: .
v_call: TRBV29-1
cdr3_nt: TGCAGCGTCCCTATGGGGGGGGGCCCAGAGACCCAGTACTTC
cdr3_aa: CSVPMGGGPETQYF

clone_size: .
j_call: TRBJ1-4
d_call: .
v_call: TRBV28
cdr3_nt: TGTGCCAGCATCCCCGGGTGGGGGGAAAAACTGTTTTTT
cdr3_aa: CASIPGWGEKLFF

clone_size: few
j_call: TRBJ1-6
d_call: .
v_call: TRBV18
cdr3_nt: TGTGCCAGCTCTCTATATAATTCACCCCTCCACTTT
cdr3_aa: CASSLYNSPLHF

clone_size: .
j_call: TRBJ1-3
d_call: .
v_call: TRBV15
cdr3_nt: TGTGCCACCAGCAGAGATAATTTCGGGGCTGGAAACACCATATATTTT
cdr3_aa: CATSRDNFGAGNTIYF

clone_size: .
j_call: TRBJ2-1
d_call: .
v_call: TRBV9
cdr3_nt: TGTGCCAGCAGCTCCACTAGTTATGAGCAGTTCTTC
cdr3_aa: CASSSTSYEQFF

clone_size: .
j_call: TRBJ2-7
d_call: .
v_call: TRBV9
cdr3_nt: TGTGCCAGCAGTGTGGGCCACTCCTACGAGCAGTACTTC
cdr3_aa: CASSVGHSYEQYF

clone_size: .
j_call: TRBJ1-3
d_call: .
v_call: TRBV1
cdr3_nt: TGCGCCAGCAGCCAAGTAGGTACCAGGGGACGTGGAAACACCATATATTTT
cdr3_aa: CASSQVGTRGRGNTIYF

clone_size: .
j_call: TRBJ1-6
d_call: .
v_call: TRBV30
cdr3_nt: TGTGCCTGGACCTTGGCGGGGAGCTCCTATAATTCACCCCTCCACTTT
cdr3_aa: CAWTLAGSSYNSPLHF

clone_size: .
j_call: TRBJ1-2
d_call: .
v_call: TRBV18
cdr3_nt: TGTGCCAGCTCACCGGACTTAACTACGGGCTACACCTTC
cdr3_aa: CASSPDLTTGYTF

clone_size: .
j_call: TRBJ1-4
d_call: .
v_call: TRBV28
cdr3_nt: TGTGCCAGCAGTTTCCTGGGCGGTGAAAAACTGTTTTTT
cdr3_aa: CASSFLGGEKLFF

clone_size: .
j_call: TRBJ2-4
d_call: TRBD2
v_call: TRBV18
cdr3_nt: TGTGCCAGCTCACCCAACGCGGGAGGGGCGAGGGACATTCAGTACTTC
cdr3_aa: CASSPNAGGARDIQYF

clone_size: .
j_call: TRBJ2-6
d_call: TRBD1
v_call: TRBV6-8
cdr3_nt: TGTGCCAGCAGTTCCGCGGACAGGGGATCTGGGGCCAACGTCCTGACTTTC
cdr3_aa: CASSSADRGSGANVLTF

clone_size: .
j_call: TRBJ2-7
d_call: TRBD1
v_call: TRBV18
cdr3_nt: TGTGCCAGCTCACCACTGGACAGGGCTAACTCCTACGAGCAGTACTTC
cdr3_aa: CASSPLDRANSYEQYF

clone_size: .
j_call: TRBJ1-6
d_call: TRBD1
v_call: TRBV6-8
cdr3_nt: TGTGCCAGCAGTCCGGGACAGGGGAATTCACCCCTCCACTTT
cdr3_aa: CASSPGQGNSPLHF

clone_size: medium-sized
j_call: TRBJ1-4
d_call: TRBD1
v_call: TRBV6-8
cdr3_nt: TGTGCCAGCAACCCAGCCCCGGACAGGGAAAAACTGTTTTTT
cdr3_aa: CASNPAPDREKLFF

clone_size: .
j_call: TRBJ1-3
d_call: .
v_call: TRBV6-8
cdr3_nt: TGTGCCAGCAGGTTAGGGGAGTCCACCATATATTTT
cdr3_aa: CASRLGESTIYF

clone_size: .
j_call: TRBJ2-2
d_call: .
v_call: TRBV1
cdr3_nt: TGCGCCAGCAGCCTCGACGGCTGGGGGTCAAACACCGGGGAGCTGTTTTTT
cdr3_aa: CASSLDGWGSNTGELFF